One and the same sample provided the 19 T cell receptor beta chains below, sequenced in a study of cytomegalovirus exposure and HLA in healthy donors (dated 2017 in TCRdb). Receptor amplification or capture employed the immunoSEQ multiplex PCR assay. The multiplex PCR relied on a mix of 60 forward primers for TCR Vbeta segments and 13 reverse primers for TCR Jbeta segments. Held by TCRdb, this immuneACCESS table contains in-frame sequences only and omits some clones. Under half of the omission traces to an unresolved V gene where checked; the cause of the rest is unknown. The sample table holds 200,000 or so clones, of which 75% to 90% were seen once. The ten largest clones capture under 7.5% of the sample. Sequenced material: PBMCs. The source of these receptors is a woman in her 50s in good health and CMV-seropositive.

The chain uses TRBV5-6 and TRBJ2-5; D remains unclear. Trimming cost V 4 bases and J 7 bases, with 17 bases left between them. Germline loops: CDR1 SGHDT, CDR2 YYEEEE. This CDR3 spans 14 amino acids. CDR3 amino acids: CASSLQAVMGTQYF. In nucleotides, the CDR3 is TGTGCCAGCAGCCTCCAGGCCGTAATGGGGACCCAGTACTTC.

The chain uses TRBV21-1 and TRBJ1-5. TRBV21-1 is labeled a pseudogene. The CDR3 is made up of 13 amino acids. For the CDR3, the DNA is TGTGCCAGCAGCTCAGGGAGCGGGCAGCCCCAGCATTTT. Its protein is CASSSGSGQPQHF.

A single count supports this clone. The V gene is TRBV19, the J gene TRBJ2-3; D ambiguous. The CDR3 loop spans 15 amino acids. Germline CDR1 reads LNHDA; CDR2 reads SQIVND (reference sequence). V gave up 5 bases and J gave up 0 bases, with 12 bases separating them. The CDR3 DNA reads as TGTGCCAGTAGTGCCGGTAGAACTAGCACAGATACGCAGTATTTT. Protein: CASSAGRTSTDTQYF.

In DNA, the CDR3 is TGTGCCAGCTCATTCCAGGGGGCAAACACCATATATTTT. This codes for CASSFQGANTIYF. The chain links TRBV18 to TRBJ1-3; the match to TRBD1 covers 8 bases. Germline V gives CDR1 KGHSH, CDR2 LQKENI. The CDR3 length is 13 residues. The ends lost 5 bases at V and 6 bases at J; junction bases unmatched: 3.

This rearrangement joins TRBV28 to TRBJ2-7; D is possibly TRBD2 (6 bases). The CDR3 is made up of 17 amino acids. Germline-derived CDR1 and CDR2 are MDHEN and SYDVKM. V shed 7 bases and J shed 0 bases, with 22 bases lying between them. Here the CDR3 DNA reads TGTGCCAGCACCGCGGGTATGAGGGTGGGGGGCTCCTACGAGCAGTACTTC. Its translation is CASTAGMRVGGSYEQYF. The full variable domain, its missing parts supplied by reference TRBV28 and TRBJ2-7, is DVKVTQSSRYLVKRTGEKVFLECVQDMDHENMFWYRQDPGLGLRLIYFSYDVKMKEKGDIPEGYSVSREKKERFSLILESASTNQTSMYLCASTAGMRVGGSYEQYFGPGTRLTVT.

V and J are TRBV7-9 and TRBJ2-1; possibly TRBD2 for D (6 bases). The CDR3 length is 13 residues. CDR1 SEHNR and CDR2 FQNEAQ come from the germline V gene (reference sequence). Trimming stripped 5 bases from V and 4 bases from J, with 9 bases between. Written as DNA, the CDR3 is TGTGCCAGCAGCCGGGGGTCATACAATGAGCAGTTCTTC. Its protein product is CASSRGSYNEQFF.

V is TRBV18 and J is TRBJ2-7; perhaps TRBD2 as D (6 bases). The CDR3 consists of 13 residues. Trimming pared 3 bases from V and 4 bases from J, leaving 10 bases between. Germline V lookup: CDR1 KGHSH, CDR2 LQKENI. This CDR3 is CASSPRREYEQYF. The CDR3 DNA reads as TGTGCCAGCTCACCCCGGAGGGAGTACGAGCAGTACTTC.

The genes are TRBV28 and TRBJ2-2; 8 bases are shared with TRBD1. The germline CDR1 and CDR2 sequences are MDHEN and SYDVKM. Trimming cost V 4 bases and J 2 bases; bases outside gene matches: 6. CDR3 size: 16 residues. CDR3 sequence (DNA): TGTGCCAGCAGTTGGGGACAGGACTTTAACACCGGGGAGCTGTTTTTT. This encodes CASSWGQDFNTGELFF.

The V gene is TRBV7-2, the J gene TRBJ2-5; 8 bases map to TRBD2. This CDR3 contains 14 residues. Germline V gene sequence: CDR1 SGHTA, CDR2 FQGNSA. With V trimmed by 5 bases and J by 5 bases, 7 bases remained unmatched. Here the CDR3 reads CASSPGLGHETQYF. The CDR3 DNA sequence: TGTGCCAGCAGCCCGGGACTAGGGCACGAGACCCAGTACTTC.

In regard to this clone: A junction boundary mismatches the germline segment, possibly from a read error. This chain uses TRBV30 with TRBJ1-5; tentative D call: TRBD1 (6 bases). Looked up from germline, CDR1 is GTSNPN and CDR2 is SVGIG (reference sequence). This CDR3 is built from 16 residues. CDR3 DNA: TGTGCCTGGAGTGTGGGGTCAGGGGCTAGCAATCAACCCCAGCATTTT. Translated, it gives CAWSVGSGASNQPQHF.

The chain uses TRBV29-1 and TRBJ1-1, with D hard to call. The length of the CDR3 is 11 residues. Germline values: CDR1 SQVTM, CDR2 ANQGSEA. V shed 3 bases and J shed 8 bases, with 10 bases lying between them. Here the CDR3 reads CSVDRGQEAFF. CDR3 in DNA: TGCAGCGTTGACAGAGGGCAAGAAGCTTTCTTT.

The V and J genes are TRBV10-3 and TRBJ2-7; D might be TRBD2 (6 bases). Germline V lookup: CDR1 ENHRY, CDR2 SYGVKD. Trimming shortened V by 3 bases and J by 3 bases, and 9 bases separated the two germline ends. The CDR3 is 13 residues long. The CDR3 bases are TGTGCCATCAGTGACCCCGGGGGCTACGAGCAGTACTTC. As protein: CAISDPGGYEQYF.

This clone showed up just a few times. The rearrangement uses TRBV21-1 and TRBJ1-1; TRBD1, as called in the table, went unchecked against the DNA. TRBV21-1 is a pseudogene locus. This CDR3 region has 16 residues. CDR3 DNA: TGTGCCAGCAGCAAAGGAGGAGCAGGGGGCGATGGTGAAGCTTTCTTT. It codes for CASSKGGAGGDGEAFF.

The rearrangement links TRBV5-1 to TRBJ2-2; D might be TRBD2 (5 bases). Trimming removed 5 bases at V and 2 bases at J, with 10 bases between. The CDR3 consists of 14 residues. The germline V gene encodes CDR1 SGHRS and CDR2 YFSETQ. Here the CDR3 reads CASSRGFNTGELFF. CDR3 in DNA: TGCGCCAGCAGTAGAGGGTTCAACACCGGGGAGCTGTTTTTT.

The chain has TRBV7-2 and TRBJ2-1; D is unclear. The germline V gene encodes CDR1 SGHTA and CDR2 FQGNSA. V lost 2 bases to trimming and J lost 9 bases, with 11 bases between them. This CDR3 contains 13 residues. The CDR3 here is CASSLYGRIEQFF. DNA for the CDR3: TGTGCCAGCAGCTTATACGGTCGAATTGAGCAGTTCTTC.

The sample holds a few counts of this clone. The chain couples TRBV15 to TRBJ1-2, with 7 bases lining up with TRBD1. Unmatched junction bases numbered 11, after V lost 0 bases and J lost 13 bases. This CDR3 is built from 14 residues. From germline, CDR1 is LNHNV and CDR2 YYDKDF (reference sequence). CDR3 in amino acids: CATSRDTGTVRFTF. The CDR3 nucleotides are TGTGCCACCAGCAGAGATACCGGGACAGTTCGTTTCACCTTC.

This rearrangement joins TRBV11-2 to TRBJ1-1; D ambiguous. The ends were cut back, 9 bases at V and 5 bases at J, with 10 bases in the middle. The V gene's germline CDR1 is SGHAT and CDR2 FQNNGV. The CDR3 has 11 residues. CDR3 protein: CASKRVTEAFF. CDR3 bases: TGTGCCAGTAAACGGGTAACTGAAGCTTTCTTT.

The CDR3 DNA is TGTGCCAGCAGTTATACGGGACTAGCGGCAGATACGCAGTATTTT. It specifies CASSYTGLAADTQYF. V usage is TRBV2 and J usage is TRBJ2-3; TRBD2 matches 11 bases. After removal of 5 bases from V and 4 bases from J, the junction contained 5 bases not matched to a gene. The CDR3 contains 15 residues. Per germline, CDR1 SNHLY and CDR2 FYNNEI.

A single count supports this clone. The chain uses TRBV6-5 and TRBJ2-5; D gene uncertain. The germline CDR1 and CDR2 sequences are MNHEY and SVGAGI. The ends were cut back, 7 bases at V and 6 bases at J, with 9 bases in the middle. The CDR3 runs to 11 residues. CDR3 residues: CASTSLQTQYF. CDR3 nucleotides: TGTGCCAGCACCTCTCTTCAGACCCAGTACTTC.